What follows describes a single T cell receptor beta chain. Germline V CDR1 and CDR2: SGHNT, YYREEE (reference sequence). The CDR3 extends over 15 amino acids. V lost 0 bases to trimming and J lost 7 bases; unmatched junction nucleotides: 8. The sample belongs to a study of blood T cell repertoires in COVID-19. Study-level background: The United States, Italy and Spain supplied acute and convalescent COVID-19 samples. Nucleic acid was either cDNA or gDNA, and it came from T cells, B-cell-depleted T cells, or PBMCs.

Authors' data handling: Cell counts per sample came from amplifying reference gene primers. Profiled with immunoSEQ multiplex PCR; TCRdb holds only in-frame clones, not every one. V and J calls and clone size come straight from that table; D and trimming were deduced from the DNA. This table holds under 350,000 clones, more than 85% found once. The chain is built from TRBV5-4 and TRBJ2-7; TRBD1 agrees at 9 bases. The origin of this receptor is a man in his forties or fifties with acute or convalescent COVID-19. The sequenced sample consisted of peripheral blood. The CDR3 loop reads CASSLATNRGLEQYF. In DNA form, the CDR3 reads TGTGCCAGCAGCTTGGCGACAAACAGGGGGCTGGAGCAGTACTTC.